One sample yielded the 19 T cell receptor beta chains listed below, sequenced in a study of blood T cell repertoires in COVID-19. The assay was immunoSEQ multiplex PCR, and TCRdb's table has in-frame clones only and misses some. The data contain about 140,000 clones, 84% of them seen just once; the ten biggest clones take up about 1.5%. Input material: PBMCs or T cells enriched from blood (not recorded which). The receptors were sampled from a woman between 18 and 29 years old who had been exposed to COVID-19.

The V and J genes are TRBV3-1 (or the pseudogene TRBV3-2) and TRBJ1-5, with D maybe TRBD1 (6 bases). The CDR3 is 14 amino acids. Germline CDR1 and CDR2: LGHDT and YNNKEL (reference sequence). The V gene lost 3 bases and the J gene lost 8 bases, with 14 bases spanning the gap. CDR3 region: CASSHYTQGKPQHF. The CDR3 DNA reads TGTGCCAGCAGCCATTACACACAGGGAAAGCCCCAGCATTTT.

This clone was seen a few times. This chain uses TRBV3-1 (or the pseudogene TRBV3-2) with TRBJ2-7; 12 bases are a match to TRBD2. Germline CDR1 LGHDT, CDR2 YNNKEL (reference sequence). The ends lost 3 bases at V and 2 bases at J; junction bases unmatched: 8. The CDR3 covers 17 residues. The CDR3 region is CASSQAHPSGRAYEQYF. CDR3 in DNA: TGTGCCAGCAGCCAGGCGCACCCTAGCGGGAGGGCCTACGAGCAGTACTTC.

This clone was detected once. The V gene is TRBV12-3 or TRBV12-4, the J gene TRBJ2-1; D is undetermined. The V and J ends lost 6 bases and 4 bases respectively, with 10 bases between them. The CDR3 runs to 13 residues. Here the CDR3 DNA reads TGTGCCAGCAGCCGAACAGATTACAATGAGCAGTTCTTC. Encoded protein: CASSRTDYNEQFF.

The V gene is TRBV7-9, the J gene TRBJ2-1, with D possibly matching TRBD2 (5 bases). The CDR3 sequence is 13 residues long. CDR1 SEHNR and CDR2 FQNEAQ come from the germline V gene (reference sequence). The germline V and J ends were trimmed by 5 bases and 8 bases, with 13 bases remaining between them. This CDR3 is CASSPGIRDEQFF. The CDR3 DNA sequence: TGTGCCAGCAGCCCCGGGATTCGGGATGAGCAGTTCTTC.

J is TRBJ1-3 and V is TRBV19; the D is unclear. Germline V CDR1 and CDR2: LNHDA, SQIVND (reference sequence). Trimming took 6 bases from V and 8 from J, leaving 17 bases between them. The CDR3 contains 14 residues. The CDR3 DNA follows: TGTGCCAGTAGGGATGGTACCGGGAGAGACACCATATATTTT. Protein: CASRDGTGRDTIYF.

Concerning this clone itself: The germline gene is not matched at one end of the junction; a read error may be the cause. The gene calls are TRBV4-2 and TRBJ2-1, with 7 bases that match TRBD2. CDR3 length: 16 amino acids. Germline V gene lookup returns CDR1 LGHNA and CDR2 YNFKEQ. The CDR3 loop is CASSQEEYRDYSEQFF. The CDR3 DNA is TGTGCCAGCAGCCAAGAGGAGTACCGGGACTACAGTGAGCAGTTCTTC.

The CDR3 here is CASSNDRAGNTIYF. The CDR3 bases are TGTGCCAGTAGTAACGACAGGGCTGGAAACACCATATATTTT. The chain employs TRBV19 and TRBJ1-3, with 7 bases matching TRBD1. The CDR3 runs to 14 residues. Germline V gene data show CDR1 as LNHDA and CDR2 as SQIVND (reference sequence). Unmatched junction bases numbered 2, after V lost 4 bases and J lost 2 bases.

The CDR3 nucleotides are TGTGCCAGTAGCCGCCCAGAAGGACAGCCCCGAACCTCTGAAGCTTTCTTT. Translation gives CASSRPEGQPRTSEAFF. This chain links TRBV19 with TRBJ1-1; possible D gene TRBD1, 6 bases. This CDR3 region has 17 residues. V lost 6 bases, J lost 6 bases, and 26 bases lay in between. Germline CDR1 and CDR2: LNHDA and SQIVND (reference sequence).

The gene calls are TRBV7-9 and TRBJ1-1, with D unclear. Trimming took 2 bases from V and 1 from J, leaving 8 bases between them. The CDR3 is 14 amino acids. Germline V lookup: CDR1 SEHNR, CDR2 FQNEAQ (reference sequence). DNA for the CDR3: TGTGCCAGCAGCTTACTAACAGCGAACACTGAAGCTTTCTTT. Its translation is CASSLLTANTEAFF.

The chain joins TRBV5-1 to TRBJ2-3; D might be TRBD1 (6 bases). The V gene lost 4 bases and the J gene lost 0 bases, with 15 bases spanning the gap. CDR1 and CDR2 from the germline V gene are SGHRS and YFSETQ. The CDR3 totals 16 residues. As DNA, the CDR3 is TGCGCCAGCAGCCGCCGGGGACATCCGAGCACAGATACGCAGTATTTT. This encodes CASSRRGHPSTDTQYF.

This sequence joins TRBV6-5 and TRBJ2-7; 11 bases align to TRBD2. This CDR3 comprises 14 residues. Germline V gene lookup returns CDR1 MNHEY and CDR2 SVGAGI. V was clipped by 6 bases and J by 6 bases; unmatched bases: 7. This CDR3 is CASRRTSGHSEQYF. Written as DNA, the CDR3 is TGTGCCAGCAGAAGGACTAGCGGGCACTCCGAGCAGTACTTC.

This clone showed up just a few times. The chain couples TRBV9 to TRBJ2-7; TRBD2 matches at 8 bases. Germline V gives CDR1 SGDLS, CDR2 YYNGEE. The V and J ends lost 3 bases and 5 bases, in that order; junction bases with no gene match: 13. The CDR3 is 16 amino acids. The chain's CDR3 is CASSESPGLGSHEQYF. CDR3 nucleotides: TGTGCCAGCAGCGAGTCACCGGGACTAGGTTCCCACGAGCAGTACTTC.

V is TRBV6-5 and J is TRBJ2-3, with 7 bases that match TRBD2. This CDR3 has 13 amino acids. Germline values: CDR1 MNHEY, CDR2 SVGAGI. The chain's CDR3 is CAMAGAGWDTQYF. CDR3 nucleotide sequence: TGTGCGATGGCGGGAGCTGGGTGGGATACGCAGTATTTT.

The chain couples TRBV11-2 to TRBJ2-7; TRBD1 agrees at 8 bases. Per the germline V gene, CDR1 is SGHAT and CDR2 is FQNNGV. CDR3 size: 14 residues. After removal of 2 bases from V and 2 bases from J, the junction contained 2 bases not matched to a gene. The CDR3 region is CASSLMTGAYEQYF. In DNA, the CDR3 is TGTGCCAGCAGCTTAATGACAGGGGCCTACGAGCAGTACTTC.

V and J are TRBV7-2 and TRBJ1-1; no firm D call. V was cut by 2 bases and J by 0 bases, with 10 bases left in between. The germline gives CDR1 SGHTA, CDR2 FQGNSA. This CDR3 comprises 15 residues. The CDR3 loop reads CASSLSLSVNTEAFF. In nucleotides, the CDR3 is TGTGCCAGCAGCTTATCCCTTTCGGTGAACACTGAAGCTTTCTTT.

This rearrangement joins TRBV5-1 to TRBJ1-2; 7 nucleotides line up with TRBD1. This CDR3 is 13 amino acids long. Per germline, CDR1 SGHRS and CDR2 YFSETQ. The V gene end was trimmed by 3 bases and the J gene end by 4 bases; junction bases not matched to a gene: 3. The CDR3: CASSSTGSYGYTF. The CDR3 DNA sequence: TGCGCCAGCAGCTCGACAGGGTCCTATGGCTACACCTTC. Supplemented by reference TRBV5-1 and TRBJ1-2, the full variable domain reads KAGVTQTPRYLIKTRGQQVTLSCSPISGHRSVSWYQQTPGQGLQFLFEYFSETQRNKGNFPGRFSGRQFSNSRSEMNVSTLELGDSALYLCASSSTGSYGYTFGSGTRLTVV.

This chain joins TRBV19 and TRBJ2-1; D remains unclear. CDR3 length: 16 residues. The V end lost 3 bases, the J end lost 3 bases, and 15 bases lay between the germline ends. Looked up from germline, CDR1 is LNHDA and CDR2 is SQIVND (reference sequence). Written as DNA, the CDR3 is TGTGCCAGTAGTATTAAGCGTCAAGCATACTACAATGAGCAGTTCTTC. This translates into CASSIKRQAYYNEQFF. Filled out from reference TRBV19 and TRBJ2-1, the complete variable domain reads DGGITQSPKYLFRKEGQNVTLSCEQNLNHDAMYWYRQDPGQGLRLIYYSQIVNDFQKGDIAEGYSVSREKKESFPLTVTSAQKNPTAFYLCASSIKRQAYYNEQFFGPGTRLTVL.

The chain joins TRBV4-3 to TRBJ2-7; 8 nucleotides line up with TRBD2. The CDR3 is 17 residues long. Germline CDR1 reads LGHNA; CDR2 reads YSLEER. V shed 0 bases and J 5 bases; nucleotides not matched to a gene: 12. CDR3 bases: TGCGCCAGCAGCCAAGACTGGACTAGCCTGGGCAATAACGAGCAGTACTTC. It codes for CASSQDWTSLGNNEQYF.

CDR3 protein: CASSDTPSGSSDEQFF. The CDR3 region has the DNA TGTGCCAGCAGCGACACCCCTAGCGGGAGTAGCGATGAGCAGTTCTTC. V is TRBV7-9 and J is TRBJ2-1; 10 bases line up with TRBD2. V shed 5 bases and J 8 bases; nucleotides not matched to a gene: 12. The CDR3 runs 16 residues. Looked up from germline, CDR1 is SEHNR and CDR2 is FQNEAQ (reference sequence).